This TCR beta chain was observed in a study of cytomegalovirus exposure and HLA in healthy donors. The overall study: Out of 150 million to 200 million T cells, an earlier analysis found some 110 million unique TCR beta sequences in total.

Concerning this clone: Its specificity is unknown.

The length of the CDR3 is 16 residues. V shed 5 bases and J shed 0 bases, with 16 bases lying between them. Germline V gene sequence: CDR1 KGHSH, CDR2 LQKENI. Findings and caveats of the study: Earlier findings revealed that most TCR beta V segments proved productive either about 90% or about 30% of the time.

Primers: 60 Vbeta forward and 13 Jbeta reverse. In the authors' workflow: There were around 80 million unique TCR beta chains by a later count, and approximately 11 million of them were shared. Using immunoSEQ multiplex PCR, the repertoire was profiled, and TCRdb retains in-frame clones only, with some absent. V, J and clone size are taken as reported in that table, and D and trimming were inferred from the DNA itself. Among around 130,000 clones listed, 70% to 75% were seen once. The chain combines TRBV18 with TRBJ2-5; D remains unclear. This TCR derives from a woman aged 25 to 39 in good health and CMV-seronegative. Sequenced: PBMCs. As DNA, the CDR3 is TGTGCCAGCTCATCCTCGGGTAAGGCGTACCAAGAGACCCAGTACTTC. Its translation is CASSSSGKAYQETQYF.